This T cell receptor (beta chain) derives from a study of blood T cell repertoires in COVID-19 (dated by TCRdb to 2019 to 2021). Some background on the complete study: Samples covering the acute and convalescent phases of COVID-19 were provided by collaborators in the United States, Italy and Spain. The material from the prospective study consisted of cDNA or gDNA derived from T cells, B-cell-depleted T cells, or PBMCs. Subjects who had been exposed to COVID-19, were actively infected with it, or had recovered from it provided the deeply sampled blood TCRbeta repertoires that made up the dataset. The repertoires were released in a freely available public database intended as a resource for research on the immune response to SARS-CoV-2. The samples were drawn from two sources: the first 160 participants of the ongoing ImmuneRACE study, and 1,000 to 1,500 subjects contributed by 6 global collaborators. The sample metadata nearly always contained a de-identified subject ID, COVID-19 status, age in years and sex. HLA class I and class II types, where available, came from metadata supplied by the sample provider rather than from assay-based typing. What the authors observed across the whole study: The amount of clinical and demographic metadata varied by source and participant and was provided uncurated.

The immunoSEQ Assay, a bias-controlled multiplex PCR, was used to amplify TCRbeta CDR3 regions from genomic DNA. As for how the authors treated the data: Within the assay, amplification of reference gene primers was used to estimate how many nucleated cells each sample contained. To quantify the absolute abundance of each unique TCRbeta CDR3 rearrangement, sequence reads were collapsed and filtered. For each sample, productive Simpson clonality was calculated by taking the square root of Simpson's diversity index across productive rearrangements. TCRdb's version of the immuneACCESS table is confined to in-frame rearrangements and falls short of the full clone set. An unresolved V gene accounts for under half of the shortfall where checked; the remainder is of unknown origin. V and J calls and clone size follow that table, whereas D and trimming were derived from the DNA. Recorded for this sample are fewer than 110,000 clones; 80% to 90% of them occurred a single time. Approximately 3.4% of the sample belongs to the ten largest clones.

About this clone itself: This clone's antigen is unknown. One base away there is no much larger clone; base qualities are not given.

The collaborating institutions used their own protocols to collect whole blood in K2EDTA tubes. Collaborator samples were shipped for TCRbeta analysis as frozen whole blood, isolated PBMCs, or DNA extracted from either sample type. This TCR was sampled from a woman aged 60-75 years with acute or convalescent COVID-19. Sequencing was done on a sample of peripheral blood.

The sequenced DNA: TGTGCCAGCAGCCAAGGAGGGCACACTGAAGCTTTCTTT. This is translated as CASSQGGHTEAFF. The rearrangement joined TRBV3-1 (or the pseudogene TRBV3-2) to TRBJ1-1; the D gene identity is not certain. Via the germline V gene (reference sequence), CDR1 is LGHDT and CDR2 YNNKEL. V loses 1 base, J loses 3 bases, and the germline ends lie 6 bases apart. The CDR3 sequence holds 13 residues, the cysteine and phenylalanine included. The DNA shown is the 39-base CDR3, in frame from base 1.